This TCR beta chain was recorded in a study of CD8 T cells in ankylosing spondylitis. Study conclusions and caveats: Some of the motif variants had earlier been found in reactive arthritis patients' fluid and blood. Reportedly, matched ankylosing spondylitis synovial fluid was significantly enriched for disease-linked clones. Ankylosing spondylitis blood seemed to carry a telltale TCR beta motif made of eight or nine highly homologous variants.

Quantitative 5'-RACE was performed with molecular barcodes, and it yielded the TCR beta libraries. Each CDR3 protein gets one entry after TCRdb re-called the 5' RACE reads with MiXCR. Among around 330,000 distinct CDR3 sequences listed, 9.5% to 13% were seen once. Notes on this clonotype: Its specificity is not known.

The CDR3 has 12 amino acids. Germline V lookup: CDR1 MNHNS, CDR2 SASEGT. The V end lost 5 bases, the J end lost 5 bases, and 6 bases lay between the germline ends. The chain carries TRBV6-1 and TRBJ1-4; D is ambiguous. The sequenced material came from blood, either unsorted or a sorted T cell fraction (not recorded which). This sequence originates from a female donor with ankylosing spondylitis or in good health (not recorded which). The CDR3 DNA reads as TGTGCCAGCAGTCAACAGAATGAAAAACTGTTTTTT. Protein product: CASSQQNEKLFF.